Listed below are T cell receptor beta chains from one sample, sequenced in a study of graft-versus-host responses after intestinal transplantation. No antigen has been assigned to these receptors. The data were produced by immunoSEQ multiplex PCR, yet TCRdb's version contains in-frame clones alone and is incomplete. Altogether fewer than 90,000 clones are present, about 94% being singletons, with the ten largest covering 0.15% to 0.2%. The sample here was unstimulated CD4+ T cells sorted from spleen or lymph node cells, taken before transplant. These receptors were taken from a human donor who was the organ donor for an intestinal transplant. CDR3s include the opening cysteine and the closing phenylalanine or tryptophan. Each record gives: J gene, D gene, clone size, V gene, CDR3 length, CDR3 DNA, CDR3 protein. The D gene is left open where the match is weak. Some rows have no size entry. The others give once, few or many, or a class for an expanded clone.

j_call: TRBJ1-5
d_call: NA
clone_size: NA
v_call: TRBV6-6
cdr3_length: 13
cdr3_nt: TGTGCCAGCAGTAGGACAGACAATCAGCCCCAGCATTTT
cdr3_aa: CASSRTDNQPQHF

j_call: TRBJ1-3
d_call: NA
clone_size: NA
v_call: TRBV7-9
cdr3_length: 16
cdr3_nt: TGTGCCAGCAGCTACCGGGCGTCAGGGTTAGAAAACACCATATATTTT
cdr3_aa: CASSYRASGLENTIYF

j_call: TRBJ2-5
d_call: TRBD2
clone_size: NA
v_call: TRBV19
cdr3_length: 17
cdr3_nt: TGTGCCAGTAGTATTCGTGTTAGCGGGGGACCCCGGGAGACCCAGTACTTC
cdr3_aa: CASSIRVSGGPRETQYF

j_call: TRBJ2-3
d_call: NA
clone_size: NA
v_call: TRBV5-1
cdr3_length: 14
cdr3_nt: TGCGCCAGCAGCTCGGGGGAACGGGCAGATACGCAGTATTTT
cdr3_aa: CASSSGERADTQYF

j_call: TRBJ2-1
d_call: TRBD2
clone_size: NA
v_call: TRBV5-1
cdr3_length: 14
cdr3_nt: TGCGCCAGCAGCTTGGCTAGCGGGGGAGGTGAGCAGTTCTTC
cdr3_aa: CASSLASGGGEQFF

j_call: TRBJ2-7
d_call: TRBD2
clone_size: few
v_call: TRBV7-2
cdr3_length: 15
cdr3_nt: TGTGCCAGCAGCCGTTCGGGGGGAGGTTTCTACGAGCAGTACTTC
cdr3_aa: CASSRSGGGFYEQYF

j_call: TRBJ2-3
d_call: TRBD2
clone_size: NA
v_call: TRBV2
cdr3_length: 16
cdr3_nt: TGTGCCAGTCCTAGCGGGGGGGCCCCTAGCACAGATACGCAGTATTTT
cdr3_aa: CASPSGGAPSTDTQYF

j_call: TRBJ1-1
d_call: TRBD1
clone_size: NA
v_call: TRBV2
cdr3_length: 13
cdr3_nt: TGTGCCAGCTCGGGACAGCCGAACACTGAAGCTTTCTTT
cdr3_aa: CASSGQPNTEAFF

j_call: TRBJ2-7
d_call: NA
clone_size: NA
v_call: TRBV6-6
cdr3_length: 14
cdr3_nt: TGTGCCAGCAGGGAGGGTTATTCGTTCGGCGAGCAGTACTTC
cdr3_aa: CASREGYSFGEQYF

j_call: TRBJ1-4
d_call: TRBD1
clone_size: NA
v_call: TRBV28
cdr3_length: 16
cdr3_nt: TGTGCCAGCAGTTCTATGTCGGGACAGTTTAATGAAAAACTGTTTTTT
cdr3_aa: CASSSMSGQFNEKLFF

j_call: TRBJ2-1
d_call: NA
clone_size: once
v_call: TRBV7-9
cdr3_length: 16
cdr3_nt: TGTGCCAGCAGCTTAGGGGCGCTCGGGGCCTACAATGAGCAGTTCTTC
cdr3_aa: CASSLGALGAYNEQFF

j_call: TRBJ2-5
d_call: TRBD2
clone_size: NA
v_call: TRBV11-2
cdr3_length: 15
cdr3_nt: TGTGCCAGCAGCTGGGCGGGGGGTAGCCAAGAGACCCAGTACTTC
cdr3_aa: CASSWAGGSQETQYF

j_call: TRBJ2-1
d_call: NA
clone_size: NA
v_call: TRBV9
cdr3_length: 14
cdr3_nt: TGTGCCAGCAGCGTACAAGGCAGGCACAATGAGCAGTTCTTC
cdr3_aa: CASSVQGRHNEQFF

j_call: TRBJ2-7
d_call: TRBD2
clone_size: NA
v_call: TRBV6-1
cdr3_length: 14
cdr3_nt: TGTGCCAGCAGACCTAGCGGGGGGTACTACGAGCAGTACTTC
cdr3_aa: CASRPSGGYYEQYF

j_call: TRBJ1-2
d_call: NA
clone_size: NA
v_call: TRBV7-2
cdr3_length: 13
cdr3_nt: TGTGCCAGCAGCCTCGAACGGGCATATGGCTACACCTTC
cdr3_aa: CASSLERAYGYTF

j_call: TRBJ2-3
d_call: NA
clone_size: once
v_call: TRBV6-1
cdr3_length: 15
cdr3_nt: TGTGCCAGCAGCCGGGGGAGGGGGGCGACAGATACGCAGTATTTT
cdr3_aa: CASSRGRGATDTQYF

j_call: TRBJ2-3
d_call: TRBD1
clone_size: NA
v_call: TRBV5-4
cdr3_length: 15
cdr3_nt: TGTGCCAGCAGCGTCGGGACAGGGCGCACAGATACGCAGTATTTT
cdr3_aa: CASSVGTGRTDTQYF

j_call: TRBJ2-7
d_call: NA
clone_size: NA
v_call: TRBV20-1
cdr3_length: 10
cdr3_nt: TGCAGTGCTCGGTTCTACGAGCAGTACTTC
cdr3_aa: CSARFYEQYF

j_call: TRBJ2-3
d_call: TRBD2
clone_size: NA
v_call: TRBV15
cdr3_length: 18
cdr3_nt: TGTGCCACCAGCAGAGGGCGTAGGCGGGGGGCCCCGGCGGATACGCAGTATTTT
cdr3_aa: CATSRGRRRGAPADTQYF

j_call: TRBJ1-1
d_call: TRBD1
clone_size: NA
v_call: TRBV5-6
cdr3_length: 15
cdr3_nt: TGTGCCAGCAGCCTTCGGGACAGACTGAACACTGAAGCTTTCTTT
cdr3_aa: CASSLRDRLNTEAFF

j_call: TRBJ2-7
d_call: NA
clone_size: NA
v_call: TRBV28
cdr3_length: 12
cdr3_nt: TGTGCCAGCAGTTTAGTAAGGTACGAGCAGTACTTC
cdr3_aa: CASSLVRYEQYF

j_call: TRBJ2-5
d_call: NA
clone_size: NA
v_call: TRBV7-6
cdr3_length: 13
cdr3_nt: TGTGCCAGCAGCTTCGGACCGGAAGAGACCCAGTACTTC
cdr3_aa: CASSFGPEETQYF

j_call: TRBJ2-7
d_call: NA
clone_size: NA
v_call: TRBV11-2
cdr3_length: 13
cdr3_nt: TGTGCCAGCAGCTCCAACAGGGACCACGAGCAGTACTTC
cdr3_aa: CASSSNRDHEQYF

j_call: TRBJ1-5
d_call: NA
clone_size: NA
v_call: TRBV28
cdr3_length: 15
cdr3_nt: TGTGCCAGCAGTTTAATTCAGTATAGCAATCAGCCCCAGCATTTT
cdr3_aa: CASSLIQYSNQPQHF

j_call: TRBJ2-3
d_call: TRBD2
clone_size: NA
v_call: TRBV4-2
cdr3_length: 19
cdr3_nt: TGTGCCAGCAGCCAGGGGGGCAGCGGGGGGCTCCGGGGCACAGATACGCAGTATTTT
cdr3_aa: CASSQGGSGGLRGTDTQYF

j_call: TRBJ1-1
d_call: TRBD1
clone_size: NA
v_call: TRBV7-3
cdr3_length: 16
cdr3_nt: TGTGCCAGCAGCCCAAAATCCGACGGACAGGTGATGGAAGCTTTCTTT
cdr3_aa: CASSPKSDGQVMEAFF

j_call: TRBJ1-4
d_call: NA
clone_size: NA
v_call: TRBV5-4
cdr3_length: 13
cdr3_nt: TGTGCCAGCAGCTTGGCAGTTAATGAAAAACTGTTTTTT
cdr3_aa: CASSLAVNEKLFF

j_call: TRBJ2-1
d_call: NA
clone_size: NA
v_call: TRBV27
cdr3_length: 15
cdr3_nt: TGTGCCAGCAGTTTAGACGGGGGAGCCTACAATGAGCAGTTCTTC
cdr3_aa: CASSLDGGAYNEQFF

j_call: TRBJ2-2
d_call: TRBD1
clone_size: once
v_call: TRBV5-1
cdr3_length: 17
cdr3_nt: TGCGCCAGCAGCGTCCCGGGACAGGGGATGAGCACCGGGGAGCTGTTTTTT
cdr3_aa: CASSVPGQGMSTGELFF

j_call: TRBJ2-7
d_call: NA
clone_size: NA
v_call: TRBV6-6
cdr3_length: 15
cdr3_nt: TGTGCCAGCAGTTCCCGGGGGAGCCTCTCCTACGAGCAGTACTTC
cdr3_aa: CASSSRGSLSYEQYF

j_call: TRBJ1-1
d_call: NA
clone_size: NA
v_call: TRBV23-1
cdr3_length: 20
cdr3_nt: TGCGCCAGCAGTCAATCGGTAGGAACCGCCCGTAGTTCGGGGGGCACTGAAGCTTTCTTT
cdr3_aa: CASSQSVGTARSSGGTEAFF

j_call: TRBJ1-3
d_call: TRBD1
clone_size: NA
v_call: TRBV6-5
cdr3_length: 14
cdr3_nt: TGTGCCAGCAGTTGGGACAGCTCTGGAAACACCATATATTTT
cdr3_aa: CASSWDSSGNTIYF

j_call: TRBJ1-6
d_call: TRBD1
clone_size: NA
v_call: TRBV7-2
cdr3_length: 16
cdr3_nt: TGTGCCAGCAGCTCCCCAGGGGGCTCCTATAATTCACCCCTCCACTTT
cdr3_aa: CASSSPGGSYNSPLHF

j_call: TRBJ2-3
d_call: TRBD2
clone_size: NA
v_call: TRBV5-4
cdr3_length: 15
cdr3_nt: TGTGCCAGCACTTCACCCAGCGGGGTGGCAGATACGCAGTATTTT
cdr3_aa: CASTSPSGVADTQYF

j_call: TRBJ2-5
d_call: NA
clone_size: NA
v_call: TRBV27
cdr3_length: 11
cdr3_nt: TGTGCCAGCAGATCGCGCGAGACCCAGTACTTC
cdr3_aa: CASRSRETQYF

j_call: TRBJ2-2
d_call: TRBD1
clone_size: NA
v_call: TRBV28
cdr3_length: 15
cdr3_nt: TGTGCCAGCAAAATCCCCGACAGGGCCACCGGGGAGCTGTTTTTT
cdr3_aa: CASKIPDRATGELFF

j_call: TRBJ1-6
d_call: NA
clone_size: NA
v_call: TRBV9
cdr3_length: 13
cdr3_nt: TGTGCCGGCAGCGTGAGCCCCGACGGACCCCTCCACTTT
cdr3_aa: CAGSVSPDGPLHF

j_call: TRBJ1-2
d_call: TRBD1
clone_size: NA
v_call: TRBV4-1
cdr3_length: 16
cdr3_nt: TGCGCCAGCAGCCAAGAATATTCAGGGACAGTCTATGGCTACACCTTC
cdr3_aa: CASSQEYSGTVYGYTF

j_call: TRBJ2-7
d_call: NA
clone_size: NA
v_call: TRBV4-1
cdr3_length: 15
cdr3_nt: TGCGCCAGCAGCCAAGACCCCGGACAGACCTACGAGCAGTACTTC
cdr3_aa: CASSQDPGQTYEQYF

j_call: TRBJ2-7
d_call: TRBD1
clone_size: NA
v_call: TRBV5-1
cdr3_length: 15
cdr3_nt: TGCGCCAGCAGCTTACGGGGACAGGGCCCCTACGAGCAGTACTTC
cdr3_aa: CASSLRGQGPYEQYF

j_call: TRBJ1-1
d_call: NA
clone_size: NA
v_call: TRBV7-3
cdr3_length: 14
cdr3_nt: TGTGCCAGCAGCTTGTTAAGGGTTGCGGCTGAAGCTTTCTTT
cdr3_aa: CASSLLRVAAEAFF

j_call: TRBJ1-5
d_call: TRBD1
clone_size: NA
v_call: TRBV27
cdr3_length: 14
cdr3_nt: TGTGCCAGCAGTTTACAGGGGGGGTATCAGCCCCAGCATTTT
cdr3_aa: CASSLQGGYQPQHF

j_call: TRBJ1-3
d_call: NA
clone_size: NA
v_call: TRBV18
cdr3_length: 14
cdr3_nt: TGTGCCAGCTCACCCGTGGGGGAAGGAAACACCATATATTTT
cdr3_aa: CASSPVGEGNTIYF

j_call: TRBJ2-3
d_call: NA
clone_size: NA
v_call: TRBV10-3
cdr3_length: 13
cdr3_nt: TGTGCCATCAGTGAGTCGACGATAGATACGCAGTATTTT
cdr3_aa: CAISESTIDTQYF

j_call: TRBJ2-5
d_call: NA
clone_size: NA
v_call: TRBV7-9
cdr3_length: 13
cdr3_nt: TGTGCCAGCAGCTTACACGGGGGAGAGACCCAGTACTTC
cdr3_aa: CASSLHGGETQYF

j_call: TRBJ2-2
d_call: TRBD1
clone_size: NA
v_call: TRBV7-7
cdr3_length: 19
cdr3_nt: TGTGCCAGCAGCTTAGGGGTACAGGGGGCTACCCCGAGCACCGGGGAGCTGTTTTTT
cdr3_aa: CASSLGVQGATPSTGELFF

j_call: TRBJ1-6
d_call: NA
clone_size: NA
v_call: TRBV9
cdr3_length: 14
cdr3_nt: TGTGCCAGCAACCCTGGCGGGAAGAATTCACCCCTCCACTTT
cdr3_aa: CASNPGGKNSPLHF

j_call: TRBJ1-1
d_call: NA
clone_size: NA
v_call: TRBV6-1
cdr3_length: 14
cdr3_nt: TGTGCCGTAGGGGGGATTGGCGGGTACACTGAAGCTTTCTTT
cdr3_aa: CAVGGIGGYTEAFF

j_call: TRBJ1-1
d_call: NA
clone_size: NA
v_call: TRBV28
cdr3_length: 12
cdr3_nt: TGTGCCAGCAGTCTATTAGGTACTGAAGCTTTCTTT
cdr3_aa: CASSLLGTEAFF

j_call: TRBJ2-7
d_call: NA
clone_size: NA
v_call: TRBV11-2
cdr3_length: 13
cdr3_nt: TGTGCCAGCAGCTTCCCCCGCACCTACGAGCAGTACTTC
cdr3_aa: CASSFPRTYEQYF

j_call: TRBJ2-1
d_call: NA
clone_size: NA
v_call: TRBV4-1
cdr3_length: 13
cdr3_nt: TGCGCCAGCAGCCAAGGGGGGTCAGAGGAGCAGTTCTTC
cdr3_aa: CASSQGGSEEQFF

j_call: TRBJ2-7
d_call: NA
clone_size: NA
v_call: TRBV29-1
cdr3_length: 12
cdr3_nt: TGCAGCGTTGCGTTGGGGTCCTACGAGCAGTACTTC
cdr3_aa: CSVALGSYEQYF

j_call: TRBJ1-5
d_call: NA
clone_size: NA
v_call: TRBV7-8
cdr3_length: 16
cdr3_nt: TGTGCCAGCAGCTTATCCGGGACAAGCCTCAATCAGCCCCAGCATTTT
cdr3_aa: CASSLSGTSLNQPQHF